This TCR beta chain was identified in a study of T cells in Graves' hyperthyroidism and ophthalmopathy. The length of the CDR3 is 13 residues. The ends were cut back, 9 bases at V and 0 bases at J, with 11 bases in the middle. The germline CDR1 and CDR2 sequences are MNHNS and SASEGT. Using RNA transcripts as the source, TCR beta CDR3 regions were amplified. Carried out on the TCR CDR3, a first-round RT-PCR used the HTBI primer set. TCRdb fed the multiplex PCR reads into MiXCR, producing one record per CDR3 protein. The table records 200,000 to 300,000 distinct CDR3 sequences, over 20% of them present only once. This clonotype was detected many times. No antigen is known for it. For ophthalmopathy patients, the Clinical Activity Score was at least 3 and the NOSPECS grade at least 4; duration was under 3 months. Study conclusions and caveats: Blood samples included most of the expanded thyroid clonotypes exceeding 0.001. The model made its ophthalmopathy prediction, and onset followed a median roughly 6.5 months later. A 13 V-J signature model discriminated ophthalmopathy versus stable hyperthyroidism.

The sample comprised blood. The genes are TRBV6-1 and TRBJ2-5; D gene ambiguous. This sequence was found in a woman between 35 and 50 years old with Graves' ophthalmopathy. The CDR3 protein is CASQTTYQETQYF. Written as DNA, the CDR3 is TGTGCCAGTCAAACAACGTACCAAGAGACCCAGTACTTC.